The 26 T cell receptor beta chains reported below all come from one sample, sequenced in a study of siplizumab effects on memory and regulatory T cells. Produced via immunoSEQ multiplex PCR; TCRdb's table is partial and in-frame only. The data show 85,000 to 95,000 clones, 94% seen once. Source material: non-Treg CD4+ T cells sorted from blood. The receptors were sampled from a human donor in good health.

The J gene is TRBJ2-1, the V gene TRBV15; a possible D gene is TRBD2 (5 bases). The V end was cut by 1 base, the J end by 3 bases, with 7 bases between. This CDR3 contains 14 residues. Germline V CDR1 and CDR2: LNHNV, YYDKDF (reference sequence). In DNA, the CDR3 is TGTGCCACCAGCAGAGTCGGGGACTACAATGAGCAGTTCTTC. It yields the protein CATSRVGDYNEQFF. Full variable domain (missing parts from reference TRBV15 and TRBJ2-1): DAMVIQNPRYQVTQFGKPVTLSCSQTLNHNVMYWYQQKSSQAPKLLFHYYDKDFNNEADTPDNFQSRRPNTSFCFLDIRSPGLGDTAMYLCATSRVGDYNEQFFGPGTRLTVL.

For the CDR3, the DNA is TGTGCCAGCAGCCCGAGTGGGCTAGCGGGGGGCCGGGGGGAGACCCAGTACTTC. Translation gives CASSPSGLAGGRGETQYF. The V gene is TRBV5-4, the J gene TRBJ2-5; 11 nucleotides match TRBD2. Germline V gene lookup returns CDR1 SGHNT and CDR2 YYREEE (reference sequence). CDR3 length equals 18 residues. With V trimmed by 4 bases and J by 5 bases, 16 bases remained unmatched.

The chain uses TRBV5-4 and TRBJ1-2; possible D gene TRBD1, 5 bases. With 0 bases removed from V and 4 bases from J, the gap between germline ends came to 13 bases. Germline CDR1 and CDR2: SGHNT and YYREEE (reference sequence). The CDR3 loop spans 15 amino acids. The DNA for the CDR3 is TGTGCCAGCAGCTTGGTGCCGACAGACACCTATGGCTACACCTTC. This codes for CASSLVPTDTYGYTF. Variable domain in full (rest from reference TRBV5-4 and TRBJ1-2): ETGVTQSPTHLIKTRGQQVTLRCSSQSGHNTVSWYQQALGQGPQFIFQYYREEENGRGNFPPRFSGLQFPNYSSELNVNALELDDSALYLCASSLVPTDTYGYTFGSGTRLTVV.

The count of this clone is one. The gene calls are TRBV6-1 and TRBJ2-3; no clear D. Trimming cost V 5 bases and J 1 base, with 10 bases left between them. The CDR3 length is 14 residues. The germline CDR1 and CDR2 sequences are MNHNS and SASEGT. The CDR3 region is CASSQGIGTDTQYF. CDR3 nucleotides: TGTGCCAGCAGTCAAGGGATTGGCACAGATACGCAGTATTTT.

This chain connects TRBV7-2 to TRBJ2-5, with 11 bases matching TRBD2. The germline V gene encodes CDR1 SGHTA and CDR2 FQGNSA. Trimming removed 5 bases from V and 4 bases from J; junction bases left unmatched: 15. The CDR3 sequence is 18 residues long. The CDR3 region is CASSLGASGRRGGETQYF. For the CDR3, the DNA is TGTGCCAGCAGCCTAGGGGCTAGCGGGAGGAGAGGGGGAGAGACCCAGTACTTC.

The rearrangement uses TRBV9 and TRBJ1-6; TRBD1 might be the D (6 bases). Per germline, CDR1 SGDLS and CDR2 YYNGEE. This CDR3 has 15 residues. The ends were cut back, 4 bases at V and 4 bases at J, with 12 bases in the middle. CDR3 residues: CASSTRQAYNSPLHF. For the CDR3, the DNA is TGTGCCAGCAGCACCAGACAGGCTTATAATTCACCCCTCCACTTT.

The chain is built from TRBV6-6 and TRBJ1-1; D is unclear. Per the germline V gene, CDR1 is MNHNY and CDR2 is SVGAGI (reference sequence). V was trimmed by 9 bases and J by 0 bases, leaving 8 bases between them. The length of the CDR3 is 12 residues. The CDR3 DNA reads TGTGCCAGTTACGCCATGAACACTGAAGCTTTCTTT. Translation: CASYAMNTEAFF.

The chain is built from TRBV27 and TRBJ2-2; possibly TRBD1 or TRBD2 for D (6 bases each). This CDR3 is 16 amino acids long. In germline, CDR1 is MNHEY, CDR2 SMNVEV (reference sequence). Trimming left V 3 bases short and J 4 bases short, with 15 bases between. The CDR3 DNA reads as TGTGCCAGCAGTTTCGTGGGGGGCGTTCTCACCGGGGAGCTGTTTTTT. It encodes CASSFVGGVLTGELFF.

This clone was found once. This rearrangement joins TRBV11-1 to TRBJ2-2, with TRBD2 matching over 9 bases. From germline, CDR1 is SGHAT and CDR2 FQDESV (reference sequence). After removal of 5 bases from V and 4 bases from J, the junction contained 5 bases not matched to a gene. The CDR3 loop spans 15 amino acids. Here the CDR3 reads CASSGPGLATGELFF. The DNA for the CDR3 is TGTGCCAGCAGCGGTCCGGGACTAGCCACCGGGGAGCTGTTTTTT.

The J gene is TRBJ2-1, the V gene TRBV9; 10 bases are a match to TRBD2. Germline values: CDR1 SGDLS, CDR2 YYNGEE. This CDR3 comprises 16 residues. The ends lost 4 bases at V and 9 bases at J; junction bases unmatched: 13. The CDR3 spells CASSLGGLAGVSEQFF. The CDR3 region has the DNA TGTGCCAGCAGCTTGGGGGGCCTAGCGGGAGTGTCTGAGCAGTTCTTC.

The rearrangement uses TRBV7-2 and TRBJ1-5; TRBD1 might be the D (5 bases). This CDR3 comprises 14 residues. The V end lost 7 bases, the J end lost 5 bases, and 15 bases lay between the germline ends. CDR1 is SGHTA and CDR2 is FQGNSA in the germline V gene. In DNA, the CDR3 is TGTGCCAGCACCCCGTGGGGGTTTGATCAGCCCCAGCATTTT. This translates into CASTPWGFDQPQHF.

V is TRBV7-2 and J is TRBJ2-1; 7 nucleotides agree with TRBD2. Germline V gene data show CDR1 as SGHTA and CDR2 as FQGNSA. The CDR3 covers 16 residues. After removal of 1 base from V and 4 bases from J, the junction contained 7 bases not matched to a gene. The CDR3: CASSLVRTSPYNEQFF. The CDR3 DNA reads as TGTGCCAGCAGCTTAGTCCGGACTAGTCCTTACAATGAGCAGTTCTTC.

The chain combines TRBV4-1 with TRBJ2-5; 8 nucleotides match TRBD2. In germline, CDR1 is MGHRA, CDR2 YSYEKL. There are 13 residues in the CDR3. The junction had 3 bases not matched to a gene; V was cut back by 5 bases and J by 4 bases. The chain's CDR3 is CASSVLAGETQYF. The CDR3 DNA follows: TGCGCCAGCAGCGTCCTAGCGGGAGAGACCCAGTACTTC.

The chain joins TRBV11-2 to TRBJ1-1; D gene ambiguous. Per germline, CDR1 SGHAT and CDR2 FQNNGV. V was shortened by 5 bases and J by 1 base, with 8 bases between the two germline ends. The CDR3 is 13 amino acids. CDR3 loop: CASSPAGNTEAFF. The CDR3 DNA follows: TGTGCCAGCAGCCCAGCCGGGAACACTGAAGCTTTCTTT.

The chain carries TRBV5-1 and TRBJ1-3; D not certain. CDR1 and CDR2 from the germline V gene are SGHRS and YFSETQ. The CDR3 extends over 15 amino acids. Trimming took off 4 bases at V and 0 bases at J, with 11 bases between the two ends. The CDR3 loop reads CASSEGTPSGNTIYF. Here the CDR3 DNA reads TGCGCCAGCAGCGAGGGCACCCCCTCTGGAAACACCATATATTTT.

J is TRBJ1-6 and V is TRBV9; tentative D call: TRBD1 (5 bases). V was trimmed by 0 bases and J by 12 bases, leaving 13 bases between them. Germline lookup yields CDR1 SGDLS and CDR2 YYNGEE. The CDR3 covers 14 residues. CDR3 DNA: TGTGCCAGCAGCGTAGAAGGGTCAGGGATACCCCTCCACTTT. It codes for CASSVEGSGIPLHF.

DNA for the CDR3: TGTGCCAGCAGTGACCGTGGGACAGGGGCCTATGGAAACACCATATATTTT. It is translated as CASSDRGTGAYGNTIYF. The chain carries TRBV6-1 and TRBJ1-3; 10 bases line up with TRBD1. The ends lost 3 bases at V and 3 bases at J; junction bases unmatched: 8. Germline CDR1 reads MNHNS; CDR2 reads SASEGT. The length of the CDR3 is 17 residues.

This clone came up once. The chain carries TRBV5-1 and TRBJ2-7; 7 positions agree with TRBD1. The CDR3 length is 15 residues. Germline V lookup: CDR1 SGHRS, CDR2 YFSETQ. V gave up 4 bases and J gave up 3 bases; unmatched junction bases: 10. The CDR3 DNA reads as TGCGCCAGCAGCAGGACAGGTGCTGGACTCTACGAGCAGTACTTC. Encoded protein: CASSRTGAGLYEQYF.

In this sample, this clone turned up a few times. The V call is TRBV7-9, the J call TRBJ2-1; tentatively, D is TRBD2 (5 bases). Germline CDR1 SEHNR, CDR2 FQNEAQ (reference sequence). The CDR3 length is 13 residues. V was clipped by 5 bases and J by 5 bases, with 10 bases between them. CDR3 sequence: CASSRRLNNEQFF. The CDR3 DNA reads TGTGCCAGCAGCCGACGACTAAACAATGAGCAGTTCTTC.

The chain carries TRBV9 and TRBJ2-2; no reliable D call. Germline loops: CDR1 SGDLS, CDR2 YYNGEE. V gave up 4 bases and J gave up 4 bases, with 20 bases separating them. The CDR3 runs 17 residues. Written as DNA, the CDR3 is TGTGCCAGCAGCTCAGATGGCCGTTCCATGACCACCGGGGAGCTGTTTTTT. Translated: CASSSDGRSMTTGELFF.

As for this clone: The germline gene is not matched at one end of the junction; a read error may be the cause. The chain is built from TRBV30 and TRBJ2-7; D not certain. CDR1 is GTSNPN and CDR2 is SVGIG in the germline V gene (reference sequence). This CDR3 contains 12 residues. The CDR3 nucleotides are TGTGCCTGGAGTGTAAACTCCCACGAGCAGTACTTC. Translating it yields CAWSVNSHEQYF.

The CDR3 reads CASTLGGHGELFF. Here the CDR3 DNA reads TGTGCCAGCACTTTGGGGGGGCACGGGGAGCTGTTTTTT. The gene calls are TRBV5-6 and TRBJ2-2, with D possibly being TRBD2 (7 bases). V was trimmed by 6 bases and J by 7 bases, leaving 13 bases between them. The CDR3 sequence is 13 residues long. The germline V gene has CDR1 SGHDT and CDR2 YYEEEE. The entire variable domain, with the rest obtained from reference TRBV5-6 and TRBJ2-2, is as follows: DAGVTQSPTHLIKTRGQQVTLRCSPKSGHDTVSWYQQALGQGPQFIFQYYEEEERQRGNFPDRFSGHQFPNYSSELNVNALLLGDSALYLCASTLGGHGELFFGEGSRLTVL.

The rearrangement uses TRBV5-1 and TRBJ2-2; the D is unclear. The germline V gene encodes CDR1 SGHRS and CDR2 YFSETQ. Trimming pared 3 bases from V and 7 bases from J, leaving 19 bases between. This CDR3 region has 16 residues. CDR3 sequence reads: CASSSYRWADSGELFF. The CDR3 nucleotides are TGCGCCAGCAGCTCCTACCGCTGGGCGGATAGCGGGGAGCTGTTTTTT.

The chain joins TRBV21-1 to TRBJ2-1; the table's D gene call, TRBD2, was not cross checked with the DNA. TRBV21-1 has pseudogene status. The CDR3 is made up of 16 amino acids. CDR3 sequence: CASSKVGLAGAYEQFF. The CDR3 coding sequence is TGTGCCAGCAGCAAAGTCGGCCTAGCGGGAGCCTATGAGCAGTTCTTC.

This clone was found once. The J gene is TRBJ1-6, the V gene TRBV5-4; 7 bases are shared with TRBD1. V lost 0 bases and J lost 10; bases outside the gene matches: 1. Germline CDR1 and CDR2: SGHNT and YYREEE (reference sequence). The CDR3 has 13 amino acids. CDR3 in DNA: TGTGCCAGCAGCTTGGACAGGGGATCACCCCTCCACTTT. It codes for CASSLDRGSPLHF.

The V call is TRBV27, the J call TRBJ2-1; D not resolved. Germline CDR1 and CDR2: MNHEY and SMNVEV (reference sequence). CDR3 length: 13 amino acids. V was clipped by 5 bases and J by 9 bases, with 14 bases between them. As DNA, the CDR3 is TGTGCCAGCAGTCCCAACCACTCGGGTGAGCAGTTCTTC. It is translated as CASSPNHSGEQFF.